This entry lists 9 T cell receptor beta chains sequenced from one sample in a study of blood T cells in healthy people across ages. Then a second PCR, running about 6 to 12 cycles, was carried out with a sample-barcoded 5' primer and a J-beta primer mix. A single record per CDR3 protein comes from TCRdb applying MiXCR to the 5' RACE reads. The profile shows about 1.6 million distinct CDR3 sequences, 34% of them singletons. Sequenced: blood. These TCRs come from a woman in her twenties or thirties in good health.

This clonotype was observed a few times. The rearrangement uses TRBV11-1 and TRBJ2-3, with D unclear. Between the trimmed V and J ends, which lost 5 bases and 5 bases, there was a span of 11 bases. The germline V gene encodes CDR1 SGHAT and CDR2 FQDESV (reference sequence). CDR3 length: 13 residues. CDR3 sequence (DNA): TGTGCCAGCAGCCCGACTCTGGTAGATACGCAGTATTTT. Amino acids: CASSPTLVDTQYF.

This clonotype appeared a few times. The chain combines TRBV10-3 with TRBJ2-5; D unresolved. CDR1 is ENHRY and CDR2 is SYGVKD in the germline V gene. This CDR3 region has 13 residues. The V end lost 7 bases, the J end lost 5 bases, and 14 bases lay between the germline ends. DNA for the CDR3: TGTGCCATCAAAAACCCGGGTCGGGAGACCCAGTACTTC. The encoded protein is CAIKNPGRETQYF.

This clonotype came up a few times. The V call is TRBV9, the J call TRBJ2-5; TRBD2 matches 8 bases. The CDR3 loop spans 13 amino acids. Germline V gene data show CDR1 as SGDLS and CDR2 as YYNGEE. Losses at the gene ends were 3 bases for V and 5 bases for J; bases not matched to a gene: 3. Here the CDR3 DNA reads TGTGCCAGCAGCGAGCGGGGGTACGAGACCCAGTACTTC. Residues: CASSERGYETQYF.

The rearrangement links TRBV11-2 to TRBJ2-1; D tentatively fits TRBD1 or TRBD2 (5 bases each). Germline V gene lookup returns CDR1 SGHAT and CDR2 FQNNGV. The CDR3 runs 16 residues. The V end was cut by 1 base, the J end by 0 bases, with 10 bases between. The CDR3 nucleotides read TGTGCCAGCAGCTTAGTCGAGGGGAGCTCCTACAATGAGCAGTTCTTC. Its protein is CASSLVEGSSYNEQFF.

For this clonotype: An end of the junction does not agree with germline; a read error may underlie this. This chain uses TRBV24-1 with TRBJ1-5, with D unresolved. CDR1 is KGHDR and CDR2 is SFDVKD in the germline V gene. CDR3 length: 14 residues. The CDR3, as DNA: TGTGCCGCCAGTGAACGCCTAGGCAATCAGCCCCAGCATTTT. This gives the protein CAASERLGNQPQHF.

The V and J genes are TRBV6-5 and TRBJ2-5, with 13 nucleotides matching TRBD2. CDR1 is MNHEY and CDR2 is SVGAGI in the germline V gene. After removal of 3 bases from V and 5 bases from J, the junction contained 15 bases not matched to a gene. The CDR3 length is 19 residues. The CDR3 DNA reads TGTGCCAGCAGTTATCGCCCGACTAGCGGGAGGCTCAAAGATGAGACCCAGTACTTC. The encoded protein is CASSYRPTSGRLKDETQYF.

Only a few counts were recorded for this clonotype. The CDR3 region is CASSLVRQGDYEQYF. The DNA of the CDR3 is TGTGCCAGCAGCTTAGTTCGCCAGGGGGACTACGAGCAGTACTTC. The chain is built from TRBV7-8 and TRBJ2-7; 7 bases are a match to TRBD1. CDR1 and CDR2 from the germline V gene are SGHVS and FQNEAQ. V trimming: 1 base; J trimming: 3 bases; junction bases outside the gene matches: 6. This CDR3 is 15 amino acids long.

The rearrangement uses TRBV5-6 and TRBJ2-3, with 7 positions matching TRBD1. The CDR3 totals 15 residues. Germline CDR1 reads SGHDT; CDR2 reads YYEEEE. Unmatched junction bases numbered 6, after V lost 3 bases and J lost 2 bases. The DNA of the CDR3 is TGTGCCAGCAGCTCCGGGACAGCCAACACAGATACGCAGTATTTT. Amino acids: CASSSGTANTDTQYF.

This clonotype was detected a few times. The chain carries TRBV7-2 and TRBJ2-5; TRBD1 aligns across 10 bases. V lost 4 bases, J lost 10 bases, and 6 bases stayed unmatched. The CDR3 has 13 residues. From germline, CDR1 is SGHTA and CDR2 FQGNSA. CDR3 in amino acids: CASSSGTGVGQYF. In nucleotides, the CDR3 is TGTGCCAGCAGCTCCGGGACAGGGGTTGGCCAGTACTTC. Using reference TRBV7-2 and TRBJ2-5 for the parts outside the CDR3, the full variable domain is GAGVSQSPSNKVTEKGKDVELRCDPISGHTALYWYRQSLGQGLEFLIYFQGNSAPDKSGLPSDRFSAERTGGSVSTLTIQRTQQEDSAVYLCASSSGTGVGQYFGPGTRLLVL.